This TCR beta chain was recorded in a study of control samples from healthy donors and cancer patients. Concerning this clone itself: Other nucleotide sequences from this sample produce the same CDR3.

V lost 0 bases to trimming and J lost 3 bases, with 8 bases between them. The CDR3 runs 13 residues. CDR1 and CDR2 (germline): GTSNPN, SVGIG (reference sequence). The data were produced by immunoSEQ multiplex PCR, yet TCRdb's version contains in-frame clones alone and is incomplete. The sample has about 130,000 clones; approximately 92% are singletons. The specimen was PBMCs. The chain links TRBV30 to TRBJ1-1; D might be TRBD1 (5 bases). The receptor's source is a man of 80 years or more with head and neck cancer. The CDR3 spells CAWSVRGDTEAFF. CDR3 nucleotides: TGTGCCTGGAGTGTTAGGGGAGACACTGAAGCTTTCTTT. The variable domain in full, completed from reference TRBV30 and TRBJ1-1, reads SQTIHQWPATLVQPVGSPLSLECTVEGTSNPNLYWYRQAAGRGLQLLFYSVGIGQISSEVPQNLSASRPQDRQFILSSKKLLLSDSGFYLCAWSVRGDTEAFFGQGTRLTVV.